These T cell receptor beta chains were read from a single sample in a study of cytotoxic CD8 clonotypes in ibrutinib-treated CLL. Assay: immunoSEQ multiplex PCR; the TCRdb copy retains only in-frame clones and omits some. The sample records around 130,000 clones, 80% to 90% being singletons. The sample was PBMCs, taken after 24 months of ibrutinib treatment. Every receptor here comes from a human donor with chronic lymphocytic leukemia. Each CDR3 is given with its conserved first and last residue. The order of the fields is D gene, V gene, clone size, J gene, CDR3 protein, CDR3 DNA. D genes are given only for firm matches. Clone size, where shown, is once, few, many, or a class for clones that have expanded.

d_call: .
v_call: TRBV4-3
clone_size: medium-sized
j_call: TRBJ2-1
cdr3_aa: CASSQDPGGLYNEQFF
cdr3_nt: TGCGCCAGCAGCCAAGACCCGGGGGGCCTCTACAATGAGCAGTTCTTC

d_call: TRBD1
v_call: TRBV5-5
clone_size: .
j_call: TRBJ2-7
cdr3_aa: CASSILGTGGEQYF
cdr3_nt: TGTGCCAGCAGCATCCTGGGGACAGGGGGAGAGCAGTACTTC

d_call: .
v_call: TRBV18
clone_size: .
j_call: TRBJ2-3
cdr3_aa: CASSPAGALTDTQYF
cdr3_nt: TGTGCCAGCTCACCGGCCGGGGCCCTCACAGATACGCAGTATTTT

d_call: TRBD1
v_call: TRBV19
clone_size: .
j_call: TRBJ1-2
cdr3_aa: CASIQNTGAFGYGYTF
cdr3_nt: TGTGCCAGTATCCAGAATACAGGGGCTTTCGGATATGGCTACACCTTC

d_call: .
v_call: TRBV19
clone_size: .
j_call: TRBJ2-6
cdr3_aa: CATQRAAPFSGANVLTF
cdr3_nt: TGTGCCACCCAAAGGGCAGCCCCGTTTTCTGGGGCCAACGTCCTGACTTTC

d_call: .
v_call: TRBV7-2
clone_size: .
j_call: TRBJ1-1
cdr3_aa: CASSHTNNKAVLGNTEAFF
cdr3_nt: TGTGCCAGCAGCCACACGAACAATAAGGCAGTCCTGGGGAACACTGAAGCTTTCTTT

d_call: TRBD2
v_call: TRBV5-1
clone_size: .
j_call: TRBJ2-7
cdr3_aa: CASSLSSGSLYKQYF
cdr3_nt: TGCGCCAGCAGCTTGTCAAGCGGGAGCCTCTACAAGCAGTACTTC

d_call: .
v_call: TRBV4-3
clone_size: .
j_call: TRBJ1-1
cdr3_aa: CASSQDVGGRTEAFF
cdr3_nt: TGCGCCAGCAGCCAAGATGTGGGTGGGCGGACTGAAGCTTTCTTT

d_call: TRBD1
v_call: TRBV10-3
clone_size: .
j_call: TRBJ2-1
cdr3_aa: CAISGGQGAYNEQFF
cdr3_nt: TGTGCCATCAGTGGAGGACAGGGGGCCTACAATGAGCAGTTCTTC

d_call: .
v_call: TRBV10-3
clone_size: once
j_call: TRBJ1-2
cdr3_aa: CAISESWGDDGYTF
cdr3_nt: TGTGCCATCAGTGAGTCCTGGGGAGATGATGGCTACACCTTC

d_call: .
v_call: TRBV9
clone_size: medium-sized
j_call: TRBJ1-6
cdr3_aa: CASSVMGSPLHF
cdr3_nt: TGTGCCAGCAGCGTTATGGGTTCACCCCTCCACTTT

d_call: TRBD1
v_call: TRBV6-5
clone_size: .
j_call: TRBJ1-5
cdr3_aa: CANTTGEEPNQPQHF
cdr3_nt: TGTGCCAACACCACAGGGGAGGAACCTAATCAGCCCCAGCATTTT

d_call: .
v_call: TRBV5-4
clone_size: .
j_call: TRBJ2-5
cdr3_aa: CASSQDRSEETQYF
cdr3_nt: TGTGCCAGCAGCCAAGACAGGTCTGAGGAGACCCAGTACTTC

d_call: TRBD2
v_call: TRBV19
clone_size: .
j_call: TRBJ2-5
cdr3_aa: CASSIGLAGVQETQYF
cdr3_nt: TGTGCCAGTAGTATTGGTCTAGCGGGGGTCCAAGAGACCCAGTACTTC

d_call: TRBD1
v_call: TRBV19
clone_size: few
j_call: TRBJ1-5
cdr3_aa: CASSNGQGGYSNQPQHF
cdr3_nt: TGTGCCAGTAGTAACGGACAGGGGGGATATAGCAATCAGCCCCAGCATTTT

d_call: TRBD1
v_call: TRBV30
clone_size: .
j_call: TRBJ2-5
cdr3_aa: CAWSMDLGQGGETQYF
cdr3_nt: TGTGCCTGGAGTATGGACCTAGGACAGGGGGGAGAGACCCAGTACTTC

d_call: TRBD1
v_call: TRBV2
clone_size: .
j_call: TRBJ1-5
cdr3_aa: CASSATLTGGTGNQPQHF
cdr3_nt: TGTGCCAGCAGTGCTACCCTGACAGGGGGCACGGGCAATCAGCCCCAGCATTTT

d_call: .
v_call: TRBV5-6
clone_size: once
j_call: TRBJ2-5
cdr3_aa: CASSLYRGQGGEETQYF
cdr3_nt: TGTGCCAGCAGCTTGTACCGCGGACAGGGAGGGGAGGAGACCCAGTACTTC

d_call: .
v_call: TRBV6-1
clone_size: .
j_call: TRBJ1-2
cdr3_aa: CASSVRGGGYTF
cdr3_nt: TGTGCCAGCAGTGTAAGGGGTGGAGGCTACACCTTC

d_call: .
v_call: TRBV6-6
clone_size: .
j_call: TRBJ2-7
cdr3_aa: CASRQGYEQYF
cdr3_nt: TGTGCCAGCAGACAGGGCTACGAGCAGTACTTC